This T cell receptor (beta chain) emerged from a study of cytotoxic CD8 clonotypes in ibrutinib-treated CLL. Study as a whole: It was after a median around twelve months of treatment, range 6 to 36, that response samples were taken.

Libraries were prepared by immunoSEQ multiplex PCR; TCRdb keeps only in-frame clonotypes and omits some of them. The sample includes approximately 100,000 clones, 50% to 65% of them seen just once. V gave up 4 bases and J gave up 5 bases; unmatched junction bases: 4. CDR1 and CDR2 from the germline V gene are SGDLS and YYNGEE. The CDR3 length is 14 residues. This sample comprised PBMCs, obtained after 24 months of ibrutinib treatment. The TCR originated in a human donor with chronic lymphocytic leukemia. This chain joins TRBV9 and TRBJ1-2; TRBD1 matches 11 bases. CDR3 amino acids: CASSYGQGAYGYTF. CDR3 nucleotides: TGTGCCAGCAGCTACGGACAGGGGGCATATGGCTACACCTTC.